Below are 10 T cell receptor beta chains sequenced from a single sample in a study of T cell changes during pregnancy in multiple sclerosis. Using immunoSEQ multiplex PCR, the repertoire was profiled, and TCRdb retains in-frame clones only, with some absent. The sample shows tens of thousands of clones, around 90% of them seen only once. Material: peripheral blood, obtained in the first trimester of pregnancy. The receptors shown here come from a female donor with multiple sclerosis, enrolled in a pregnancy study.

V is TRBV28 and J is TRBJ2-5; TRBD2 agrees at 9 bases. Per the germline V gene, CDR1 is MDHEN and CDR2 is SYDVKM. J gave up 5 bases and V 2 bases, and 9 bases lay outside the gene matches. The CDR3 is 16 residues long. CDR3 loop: CASSLGLAGVGETQYF. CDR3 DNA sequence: TGTGCCAGCAGTTTAGGTTTAGCGGGAGTCGGCGAGACCCAGTACTTC.

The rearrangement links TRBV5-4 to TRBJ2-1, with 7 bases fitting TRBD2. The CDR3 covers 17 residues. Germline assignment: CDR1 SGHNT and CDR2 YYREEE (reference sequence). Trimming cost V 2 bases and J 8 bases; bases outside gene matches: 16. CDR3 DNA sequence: TGTGCCAGCAGCTTCGGAGTGGACTCTGGGACTACCGATGAGCAGTTCTTC. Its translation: CASSFGVDSGTTDEQFF.

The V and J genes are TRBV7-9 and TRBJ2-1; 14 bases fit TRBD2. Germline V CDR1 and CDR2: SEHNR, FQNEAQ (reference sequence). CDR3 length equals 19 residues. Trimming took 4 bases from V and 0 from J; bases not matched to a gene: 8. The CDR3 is CASSSPGLAGVSSYNEQFF. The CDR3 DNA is TGTGCCAGCAGCTCGCCGGGACTAGCGGGAGTTAGCTCCTACAATGAGCAGTTCTTC.

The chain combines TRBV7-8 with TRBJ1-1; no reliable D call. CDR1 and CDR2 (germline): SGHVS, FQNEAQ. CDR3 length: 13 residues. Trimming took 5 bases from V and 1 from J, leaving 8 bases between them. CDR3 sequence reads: CASSLTENTEAFF. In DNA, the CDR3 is TGTGCCAGCAGCCTTACAGAGAACACTGAAGCTTTCTTT.

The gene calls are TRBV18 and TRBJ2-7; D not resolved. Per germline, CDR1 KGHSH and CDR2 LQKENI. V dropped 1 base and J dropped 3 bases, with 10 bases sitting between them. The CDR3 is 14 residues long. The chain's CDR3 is CASSPRDKDYEQYF. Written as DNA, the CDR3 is TGTGCCAGCTCACCACGTGACAAAGACTACGAGCAGTACTTC.

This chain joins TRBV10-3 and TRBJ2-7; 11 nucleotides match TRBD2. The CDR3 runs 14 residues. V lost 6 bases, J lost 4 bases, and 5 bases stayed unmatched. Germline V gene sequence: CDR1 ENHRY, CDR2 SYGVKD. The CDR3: CAISRLAGTYEQYF. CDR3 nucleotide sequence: TGTGCCATCAGCAGACTAGCGGGAACATACGAGCAGTACTTC.

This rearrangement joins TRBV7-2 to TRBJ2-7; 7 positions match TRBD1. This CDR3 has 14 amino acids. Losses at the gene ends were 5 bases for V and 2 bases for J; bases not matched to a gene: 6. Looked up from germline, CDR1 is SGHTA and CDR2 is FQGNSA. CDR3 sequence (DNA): TGTGCCAGCAGCCCCGGACAGGCCACCTACGAGCAGTACTTC. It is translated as CASSPGQATYEQYF.

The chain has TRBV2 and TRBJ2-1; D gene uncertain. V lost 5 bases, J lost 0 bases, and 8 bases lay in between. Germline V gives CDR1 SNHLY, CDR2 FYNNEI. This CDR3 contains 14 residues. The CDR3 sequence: CASSTTSSYNEQFF. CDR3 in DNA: TGTGCCAGCAGTACCACAAGCTCCTACAATGAGCAGTTCTTC.

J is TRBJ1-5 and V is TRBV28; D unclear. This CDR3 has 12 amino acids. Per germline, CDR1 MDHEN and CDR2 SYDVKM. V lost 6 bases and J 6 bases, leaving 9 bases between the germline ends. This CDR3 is CASRALAQPQHF. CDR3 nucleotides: TGTGCCAGCAGAGCGCTAGCTCAGCCCCAGCATTTT.

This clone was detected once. The CDR3 sequence: CSGGHWAGGFTNTEAFF. CDR3 in DNA: TGCAGCGGCGGTCATTGGGCAGGGGGCTTTACGAACACTGAAGCTTTCTTT. This chain joins TRBV29-1 and TRBJ1-1; 8 positions match TRBD1. V lost 7 bases, J lost 1 base, and 17 bases stayed unmatched. From germline, CDR1 is SQVTM and CDR2 ANQGSEA. The CDR3 has 17 amino acids.